The TCR beta chain described here comes from a study of memory CD4+ T cells and cytomegalovirus serostatus. This clone came up a few times. The sort gate was single viable CD3+CD4+CD8-CD45RO+ cells for memory CD4+ T cells. The data were produced by immunoSEQ multiplex PCR, yet TCRdb's version contains in-frame clones alone and is incomplete. There are roughly 86,000 clones in the sample; 80% occur only once, and 3.6% lies in the top ten. This receptor was obtained from an adult in good health and CMV-seropositive. Sequenced: memory CD4+ T cells from blood.

CDR3 sequence: CASSLSPRTGRDEQYF. CDR3 in DNA: TGTGCCAGCAGTTTATCCCCTCGGACAGGGAGGGACGAGCAGTACTTC. The gene calls are TRBV27 and TRBJ2-7; weak D call: TRBD1 (8 bases). The CDR3 is 16 residues long. Trimming cost V 0 bases and J 5 bases, with 17 bases left between them. The germline gives CDR1 MNHEY, CDR2 SMNVEV (reference sequence).